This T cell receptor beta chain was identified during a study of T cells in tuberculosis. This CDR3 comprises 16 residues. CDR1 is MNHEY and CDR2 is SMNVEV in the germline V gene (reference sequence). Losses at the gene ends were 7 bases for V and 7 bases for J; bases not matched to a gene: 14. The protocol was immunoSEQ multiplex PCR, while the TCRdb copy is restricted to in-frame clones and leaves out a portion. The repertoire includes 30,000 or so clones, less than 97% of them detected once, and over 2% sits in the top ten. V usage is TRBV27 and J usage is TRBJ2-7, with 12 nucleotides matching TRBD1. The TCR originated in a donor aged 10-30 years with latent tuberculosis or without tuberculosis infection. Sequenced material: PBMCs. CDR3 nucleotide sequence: TGTGCCAGCACGCGAAACCCGGGACAGGGGGCGTTTGAGCAGTACTTC. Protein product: CASTRNPGQGAFEQYF.